A selection of T cell receptor beta chains follows, all from one sample in a study of T cell responses to AZD1222 COVID-19 vaccine. Some clones are missing from TCRdb's copy, which holds only in-frame ones; the method was immunoSEQ multiplex PCR. The sample lists approximately 160,000 clones, less than 95% occurring once. The specimen was peripheral blood, collected on day 0 of AZD1222 vaccination. These receptors all come from an adult in good health. Each CDR3 is given with its conserved first and last residue. Fields, in order: J gene, clone size, V gene, D gene, CDR3 DNA, CDR3 protein. D genes are given only for firm matches. Part of the rows lack a size; the others show once, few, many or a class for expanded clones.

>TRBJ2-3|NA|TRBV6-6|NA
TGTGCCAGCAGCCCACACACGGGGAGCTCCCAGCAGTATTTT
CASSPHTGSSQQYF
>TRBJ1-2|NA|TRBV11-2|TRBD1
TGTGCCAGCAGCTTTATTGCAGGGGGCTCAGCTAACTATGGCTACACCTTC
CASSFIAGGSANYGYTF
>TRBJ2-3|once|TRBV4-1|TRBD2
TGCGCCAGCAGCCAAGGACCCGGGGGGGTAGGCACAGATACGCAGTATTTT
CASSQGPGGVGTDTQYF
>TRBJ1-1|NA|TRBV2|NA
TGTGCCAGCACTTTCGACAGGAACACTGAAGCTTTCTTT
CASTFDRNTEAFF
>TRBJ1-1|NA|TRBV5-4|TRBD1
TGTGCCAGCAGCCGACAGGGGGTCTCCGAAGCTTTCTTT
CASSRQGVSEAFF
>TRBJ2-1|NA|TRBV7-9|NA
TGTGCCAGCAGCTTAGTCTATGCGGCGAGGAATGAGCAGTTCTTC
CASSLVYAARNEQFF
>TRBJ1-6|NA|TRBV7-2|NA
TGTGCCAGCAGCTTAGACGGGGCGGGGAATAATTCACCCCTCCACTTT
CASSLDGAGNNSPLHF
>TRBJ1-2|NA|TRBV5-4|TRBD1
TGTGCCAGCAACGGGGGACAGGGGGCGCGTAACTATGGCTACACCTTC
CASNGGQGARNYGYTF
>TRBJ1-6|NA|TRBV4-1|NA
TGCGCCAGCAGCCAAGGGGACCAGGAGCTCTATAATTCACCCCTCCACTTT
CASSQGDQELYNSPLHF
>TRBJ1-1|NA|TRBV28|NA
TGTGCCAGCAGTTCCCCCCTGGCAGGAGGGGGTATGAACACTGAAGCTTTCTTT
CASSSPLAGGGMNTEAFF
>TRBJ2-2|NA|TRBV9|NA
TGTGCCAGCAGCGCCCGGGACCCAGCGACGGGGGAGCTGTTTTTT
CASSARDPATGELFF
>TRBJ1-1|NA|TRBV6-5|TRBD1
TGTGCCAGTACCCCCCGGACAGGGATTGTTGAAGCTTTCTTT
CASTPRTGIVEAFF